The text below deals with one TCR beta chain. These data are taken from a study of blood T cell repertoires in COVID-19. Study at large: Sources were T cells, B-cell-depleted T cells, or PBMCs; the material itself was cDNA or gDNA.

The CDR3 spans 16 residues. The trim removed 4 bases at V and 0 bases at J, leaving 4 bases unmatched. Germline values: CDR1 SGHAT, CDR2 FQDESV (reference sequence). TCRdb's copy holds only in-frame clones and misses some; the assay was immunoSEQ multiplex PCR. The sample has 75,000 or so clones; 87% are singletons. Sequenced sample: peripheral blood. This sequence joins TRBV11-1 and TRBJ1-1; 11 bases are shared with TRBD1. This clonotype was obtained from a woman aged 80 or over with active or convalescent COVID-19. CDR3 sequence (DNA): TGTGCCAGCAGCTGGGGACAGGGGGTACTGAACACTGAAGCTTTCTTT. This encodes CASSWGQGVLNTEAFF.